Listed here are 27 T cell receptor beta chains from one sample, sequenced in a study of cytomegalovirus exposure and HLA in healthy donors. The PCR ran on 60 Vbeta and 13 Jbeta primers. The repertoire was sequenced with immunoSEQ multiplex PCR; TCRdb's copy has only in-frame clones and lacks some. The sample holds 53,000 or so clones. The specimen was PBMCs. The receptors derive from a man aged 18 to 29 in good health and CMV-seropositive.

This chain links TRBV7-2 with TRBJ2-7; D perhaps matches TRBD1 (6 bases). Trimming took off 5 bases at V and 1 base at J, with 15 bases between the two ends. The CDR3 contains 15 residues. Germline loops: CDR1 SGHTA, CDR2 FQGNSA. This CDR3 reads CASSAQDSPSYEQYF. DNA of the CDR3: TGTGCCAGCAGCGCCCAGGACAGTCCTTCCTACGAGCAGTACTTC.

This rearrangement joins TRBV10-1 to TRBJ2-5; 11 bases map to TRBD2. J gave up 5 bases and V 8 bases, and 7 bases lay outside the gene matches. This CDR3 has 14 amino acids. From germline, CDR1 is WNHNN and CDR2 SYGVQD (reference sequence). CDR3 sequence (DNA): TGCGCCAGCGCGGCTAGCGGGAGGAGGGAGACCCAGTACTTC. Translating gives CASAASGRRETQYF.

The chain's CDR3 is CASSGVGGAAKNIQYF. The CDR3 nucleotides are TGTGCCAGCAGTGGGGTGGGGGGGGCCGCCAAAAACATTCAGTACTTC. This chain uses TRBV2 with TRBJ2-4; tentatively, D is TRBD2 (7 bases). Per the germline V gene, CDR1 is SNHLY and CDR2 is FYNNEI. The CDR3 runs to 16 residues. V was cut by 4 bases and J by 1 base, with 14 bases left in between.

The chain combines TRBV10-1 with TRBJ2-1, with TRBD2 as a possible D gene (6 bases). Deletions cut 6 bases from V and 7 bases from J, with 19 bases between. CDR1 WNHNN and CDR2 SYGVQD come from the germline V gene (reference sequence). CDR3 size: 15 residues. The CDR3 coding sequence is TGCGCCAGCAGGCGGGACTCCTCACCCCGGAATGAGCAGTTCTTC. Amino acid sequence: CASRRDSSPRNEQFF.

This chain connects TRBV27 to TRBJ1-1; D remains ambiguous. Between the trimmed V and J ends, which lost 3 bases and 0 bases, there was a span of 8 bases. Germline CDR1 is MNHEY and CDR2 is SMNVEV (reference sequence). This CDR3 has 14 residues. The CDR3 is CASSLGGLNTEAFF. Here the CDR3 DNA reads TGTGCCAGCAGTTTGGGAGGACTGAACACTGAAGCTTTCTTT.

This rearrangement joins TRBV7-2 to TRBJ2-5; a possible D gene is TRBD1 (6 bases). The J call may be wrong; the DNA end is better matched by TRBJ2-7. Germline CDR1 reads SGHTA; CDR2 reads FQGNSA. CDR3 size: 13 residues. The CDR3 protein is CASSLADRNEQYF. In nucleotides, the CDR3 is TGTGCCAGCAGCTTAGCGGACAGAAACGAGCAGTACTTC.

Written as DNA, the CDR3 is TGTGCCAGCAGCACCATAAAAGGGACAGCGCGGCGGACTGAAGCTTTCTTT. Its protein product is CASSTIKGTARRTEAFF. The gene calls are TRBV5-5 and TRBJ1-1, with TRBD1 matching over 7 bases. The J segment lost 5 bases and the V segment lost 4 bases, leaving 17 bases of the junction unmatched. Per the germline V gene, CDR1 is SGHKS and CDR2 is YYEKEE (reference sequence). This CDR3 has 17 amino acids. The whole variable domain, filled in from reference TRBV5-5 and TRBJ1-1, reads DAGVTQSPTHLIKTRGQQVTLRCSPISGHKSVSWYQQVLGQGPQFIFQYYEKEERGRGNFPDRFSARQFPNYSSELNVNALLLGDSALYLCASSTIKGTARRTEAFFGQGTRLTVV.

The chain employs TRBV10-2 and TRBJ2-7, with a possible D match to TRBD1 (5 bases). The CDR3 runs to 13 residues. The germline V gene has CDR1 WSHSY and CDR2 SAAADI. V dropped 7 bases and J dropped 3 bases, with 13 bases sitting between them. DNA of the CDR3: TGCGCCAGCAACCAGGGATTACTCTACGAGCAGTACTTC. It is translated as CASNQGLLYEQYF.

The chain employs TRBV7-2 and TRBJ2-7; weak D call: TRBD2 (5 bases). The CDR3 totals 14 residues. Trimming took off 4 bases at V and 6 bases at J, with 16 bases between the two ends. CDR1 is SGHTA and CDR2 is FQGNSA in the germline V gene. The CDR3 region has the DNA TGTGCCAGCAGCTCCCAAGGAAGGGCGGGCGAGCAGTACTTC. It translates to CASSSQGRAGEQYF.

This rearrangement joins TRBV18 to TRBJ2-3; 12 bases are a match to TRBD2. Germline assignment: CDR1 KGHSH and CDR2 LQKENI. The junction had 7 bases not matched to a gene; V was cut back by 3 bases and J by 3 bases. This CDR3 contains 17 residues. The CDR3 protein is CASSPSSGRERTDTQYF. CDR3 nucleotide sequence: TGTGCCAGCTCACCCTCTAGCGGGAGGGAGAGGACAGATACGCAGTATTTT.

The CDR3 sequence: CASSLSRTSGRITFTDTQYF. Here the CDR3 DNA reads TGTGCCAGCAGTTTATCCCGGACTAGCGGGAGGATAACATTCACAGATACGCAGTATTTT. V gene TRBV27 combines with J gene TRBJ2-3, with 14 bases matching TRBD2. Trimming at V came to 0 bases and at J to 2 bases, leaving 10 bases not matched to a gene. From germline, CDR1 is MNHEY and CDR2 SMNVEV (reference sequence). The CDR3 covers 20 residues.

The chain uses TRBV18 and TRBJ1-1; 7 bases agree with TRBD1. CDR3 size: 13 residues. The V gene end was trimmed by 8 bases and the J gene end by 0 bases; junction bases not matched to a gene: 3. Germline CDR1 KGHSH, CDR2 LQKENI. The chain's CDR3 is CASAGQMNTEAFF. The CDR3 nucleotides read TGTGCCAGCGCGGGACAGATGAACACTGAAGCTTTCTTT. Using reference TRBV18 and TRBJ1-1 for the parts outside the CDR3, the full variable domain is NAGVMQNPRHLVRRRGQEARLRCSPMKGHSHVYWYRQLPEEGLKFMVYLQKENIIDESGMPKERFSAEFPKEGPSILRIQQVVRGDSAAYFCASAGQMNTEAFFGQGTRLTVV.

The chain recombines TRBV7-3 with TRBJ2-7, with a tentative D call TRBD2 (5 bases). Per the germline V gene, CDR1 is SGHTA and CDR2 is FQGTGA. The CDR3 consists of 14 residues. V lost 2 bases to trimming and J lost 0 bases, with 8 bases between them. The CDR3 here is CASSLQGSSYEQYF. The DNA of the CDR3 is TGTGCCAGCAGCTTACAAGGGAGCTCCTACGAGCAGTACTTC.

The chain is built from TRBV7-6 and TRBJ2-1; possible D gene TRBD1, 5 bases. V was shortened by 8 bases and J by 0 bases, with 14 bases between the two germline ends. The V gene's germline CDR1 is SGHVS and CDR2 FNYEAQ. The CDR3 is 15 amino acids. CDR3 protein: CASGAVFSSYNEQFF. The DNA of the CDR3 is TGTGCCAGCGGGGCGGTTTTTAGCTCCTACAATGAGCAGTTCTTC.

The genes are TRBV5-1 and TRBJ2-2; tentatively, D is TRBD1 (5 bases). CDR1 and CDR2 from the germline V gene are SGHRS and YFSETQ. The CDR3 extends over 15 amino acids. V gave up 2 bases and J gave up 0 bases, with 8 bases separating them. In nucleotides, the CDR3 is TGCGCCAGCAGCTTAGGGGCCTCGAACACCGGGGAGCTGTTTTTT. Amino acids: CASSLGASNTGELFF.

The V and J genes are TRBV5-4 and TRBJ2-7, with TRBD2 matching 13 bases. Losses at the gene ends were 4 bases for V and 2 bases for J; bases not matched to a gene: 3. Germline assignment: CDR1 SGHNT and CDR2 YYREEE (reference sequence). This CDR3 comprises 15 residues. CDR3: CASSPGLAGTYEQYF. The CDR3 bases are TGTGCCAGCAGCCCGGGACTAGCGGGAACCTACGAGCAGTACTTC. The full variable domain, completed using reference TRBV5-4 and TRBJ2-7, is ETGVTQSPTHLIKTRGQQVTLRCSSQSGHNTVSWYQQALGQGPQFIFQYYREEENGRGNFPPRFSGLQFPNYSSELNVNALELDDSALYLCASSPGLAGTYEQYFGPGTRLTVT.

This sequence joins TRBV2 and TRBJ1-1; D gene uncertain. CDR1 is SNHLY and CDR2 is FYNNEI in the germline V gene. V lost 4 bases to trimming and J lost 2 bases, with 8 bases between them. The CDR3 length is 13 residues. CDR3 residues: CASSGLINTEAFF. As DNA, the CDR3 is TGTGCCAGCAGTGGCCTAATAAACACTGAAGCTTTCTTT.

The V and J genes are TRBV29-1 and TRBJ2-3; D is possibly TRBD2 (8 bases). The V end lost 8 bases, the J end lost 2 bases, and 26 bases lay between the germline ends. The CDR3 spans 17 residues. Germline CDR1 SQVTM, CDR2 ANQGSEA. The CDR3 region has the DNA TGCAGCAGCTCAGGGGGGGCGGGAGGTAAATTCACAGATACGCAGTATTTT. This sequence encodes CSSSGGAGGKFTDTQYF.

This chain joins TRBV9 and TRBJ2-1, with 9 bases matching TRBD2. V trimming: 1 base; J trimming: 7 bases; junction bases outside the gene matches: 6. The CDR3 spans 15 residues. The germline V gene has CDR1 SGDLS and CDR2 YYNGEE. CDR3 sequence (DNA): TGTGCCAGCAGCGTAACAGCGGGAGGTGGGAATGAGCAGTTCTTC. It is translated as CASSVTAGGGNEQFF.

V is TRBV9 and J is TRBJ2-3; 7 nucleotides match TRBD1. CDR3 length: 18 residues. The germline gives CDR1 SGDLS, CDR2 YYNGEE. The J segment lost 0 bases and the V segment lost 0 bases, leaving 10 bases of the junction unmatched. DNA for the CDR3: TGTGCCAGCAGCGTAGTGTCGAGTGGGACAGCTAGCACAGATACGCAGTATTTT. Translation gives CASSVVSSGTASTDTQYF.

The chain uses TRBV30 and TRBJ2-2; D gene uncertain. This CDR3 region has 14 residues. V gave up 0 bases and J gave up 5 bases, with 10 bases separating them. Germline values: CDR1 GTSNPN, CDR2 SVGIG (reference sequence). The CDR3 loop is CAWSVGSSTGELFF. The CDR3 bases are TGTGCCTGGAGTGTCGGGTCGTCGACCGGGGAGCTGTTTTTT. Full variable domain (remainder filled in from reference TRBV30 and TRBJ2-2): SQTIHQWPATLVQPVGSPLSLECTVEGTSNPNLYWYRQAAGRGLQLLFYSVGIGQISSEVPQNLSASRPQDRQFILSSKKLLLSDSGFYLCAWSVGSSTGELFFGEGSRLTVL.

The chain carries TRBV9 and TRBJ2-1, with 8 bases matching TRBD2. Trimming at V came to 3 bases and at J to 5 bases, leaving 7 bases not matched to a gene. This CDR3 contains 15 residues. The germline gives CDR1 SGDLS, CDR2 YYNGEE. In nucleotides, the CDR3 is TGTGCCAGCAGCGCGTCCGGGGGGGCAAACAATGAGCAGTTCTTC. Protein sequence: CASSASGGANNEQFF.

This sequence joins TRBV5-6 and TRBJ2-5, with TRBD1 matching over 11 bases. The CDR3 spans 15 residues. The V gene's germline CDR1 is SGHDT and CDR2 YYEEEE. V lost 0 bases and J lost 7; bases outside the gene matches: 5. The CDR3, as DNA: TGTGCCAGCAGCTTGGGGGGACAGGGGGTAGGGACCCAGTACTTC. Its protein product is CASSLGGQGVGTQYF.

The chain carries TRBV5-6 and TRBJ2-3; no clear D gene. The V gene lost 1 base and the J gene lost 2 bases, with 5 bases spanning the gap. This CDR3 is 13 amino acids long. CDR1 and CDR2 from the germline V gene are SGHDT and YYEEEE. CDR3 loop: CASSLSVTDTQYF. CDR3 DNA sequence: TGTGCCAGCAGCTTGTCCGTCACAGATACGCAGTATTTT.

The gene calls are TRBV28 and TRBJ1-1; TRBD1 agrees at 8 bases. The germline CDR1 and CDR2 sequences are MDHEN and SYDVKM. The CDR3 totals 14 residues. The V and J ends lost 6 bases and 1 base, in that order; junction bases with no gene match: 4. The CDR3 region is CASSLTGGNTEAFF. CDR3 bases: TGTGCCAGCAGCCTAACAGGGGGGAACACTGAAGCTTTCTTT.

V and J are TRBV2 and TRBJ2-1; the D is unclear. There are 15 residues in the CDR3. V was shortened by 3 bases and J by 4 bases, with 13 bases between the two germline ends. Germline CDR1 SNHLY, CDR2 FYNNEI. CDR3 residues: CASSEMAGAYNEQFF. The CDR3 DNA reads TGTGCCAGCAGTGAGATGGCAGGTGCTTACAATGAGCAGTTCTTC.

V and J are TRBV2 and TRBJ1-5; 9 positions agree with TRBD1. Per the germline V gene, CDR1 is SNHLY and CDR2 is FYNNEI. The junction had 10 bases not matched to a gene; V was cut back by 8 bases and J by 2 bases. This CDR3 region has 16 residues. CDR3 region: CASERTGAGGNQPQHF. In nucleotides, the CDR3 is TGTGCCAGCGAACGGACAGGGGCCGGGGGCAATCAGCCCCAGCATTTT.